Sequencing of this T cell receptor beta chain was carried out in a study of early stage breast cancer tumors. Turning to the study itself: About 70% of the 16 invasive tumors were ER+, PR+ and HER2-. Samples were sequenced at 7.5 to 10-fold average coverage.

Each sample had two DNA replicates, approximately 0.52 ug blood or about 1.5 ug tissue. Assay used: immunoSEQ multiplex PCR; TCRdb lists only in-frame clones, some missing. Of tens of thousands of clones listed, 78% are singletons. The CDR3 is 14 amino acids. Per the germline V gene, CDR1 is MNHNY and CDR2 is SVGAGI (reference sequence). V lost 5 bases, J lost 4 bases, and 7 bases stayed unmatched. The sequence came from a person aged 35-49 years with breast cancer. Material: blood. The rearrangement uses TRBV6-6 and TRBJ2-7; TRBD2 aligns across 8 bases. The CDR3 protein is CASSRSGSSYEQYF. Written as DNA, the CDR3 is TGTGCCAGCAGTCGCAGCGGGAGTTCTTACGAGCAGTACTTC.